This T cell receptor beta chain was recorded in a study of PD-1 blockade in mismatch repair-deficient tumors. About the study: Enrolled about 2013-2017, patients had progressing, pretreated mismatch repair-deficient cancers of around twelve types. Overall study findings and caveats: Tumor-resident clones, often absent from pretreatment blood, expanded after pembrolizumab and then contracted.

PCR or immunohistochemistry showed mismatch repair deficiency in every enrolled patient. TCR sequencing covered three patients who responded to pembrolizumab. Worth noting for this clone: The target antigen is unknown.

Repertoires were generated with immunoSEQ multiplex PCR, while TCRdb's copy carries only in-frame clones and drops some. The data contain about 68,000 clones, 78% of them singletons. Per germline, CDR1 KGHSH and CDR2 LQKENI. Trimming stripped 5 bases from V and 0 bases from J, with 14 bases between. This CDR3 has 16 residues. The sequencing here drew on peripheral blood, taken 2 weeks after starting pembrolizumab. The chain links TRBV18 to TRBJ1-3, with D maybe TRBD1 (5 bases). The receptor's source is an adult with mismatch repair-deficient cancer. Written as DNA, the CDR3 is TGTGCCAGCTCAACCACCGCAGGGACCTCTGGAAACACCATATATTTT. Its translation is CASSTTAGTSGNTIYF.